A single sample is the source of the 3 T cell receptor beta chains below, sequenced in a study of shared clonotypes between healthy human individuals. Here immunoSEQ multiplex PCR was the method, and the copy in TCRdb shows in-frame clones only, minus some. Here the sample spans about 710,000 clones, roughly 72% being singletons. Sequencing used memory CD4+ T cells sorted from blood. The subset denotes: CD45RA-negative fraction. The receptors originated from a woman aged 25-40 years in good health.

This sequence joins TRBV9 and TRBJ2-5, with no clear D. Germline-derived CDR1 and CDR2 are SGDLS and YYNGEE. Deletions cut 0 bases from V and 1 base from J, with 7 bases between. CDR3 length: 14 amino acids. In DNA form, the CDR3 reads TGTGCCAGCAGCGTAGGTGAGGTCCAAGAGACCCAGTACTTC. Translating it yields CASSVGEVQETQYF.

The CDR3 DNA reads as TGTGCCAGCAGCGAGCTTGGCGGGAAAAACATTCAGTACTTC. Protein: CASSELGGKNIQYF. The chain couples TRBV9 to TRBJ2-4, with D maybe TRBD2 (5 bases). The V gene's germline CDR1 is SGDLS and CDR2 YYNGEE. The CDR3 is 14 amino acids. Trimming stripped 3 bases from V and 4 bases from J, with 11 bases between.

This clone has more than one count but fewer than ten. The chain carries TRBV27 and TRBJ1-1, with D maybe TRBD1 (6 bases). This CDR3 has 15 residues. V was trimmed by 6 bases and J by 7 bases, leaving 21 bases between them. The germline V gene has CDR1 MNHEY and CDR2 SMNVEV (reference sequence). CDR3 region: CASRPDRWDSDEAFF. Written as DNA, the CDR3 is TGTGCCAGCAGGCCCGACAGGTGGGATAGTGATGAAGCTTTCTTT.